Shown below are 32 T cell receptor beta chains from a single sample sequenced in a study of blood T cell repertoires in COVID-19. The data were produced by immunoSEQ multiplex PCR, yet TCRdb's version contains in-frame clones alone and is incomplete. The repertoire holds some 300,000 clones, with 85% to 90% as singletons. Input material: PBMCs or T cells enriched from blood (not recorded which). These receptors originate from a woman between 18 and 29 years old with acute COVID-19.

The CDR3 is CASSYVRSGANVLTF. DNA for the CDR3: TGTGCCAGCAGTTACGTCCGCTCTGGGGCCAACGTCCTGACTTTC. The chain combines TRBV6-5 with TRBJ2-6; no firm D call. The CDR3 length is 15 residues. Deletions cut 2 bases from V and 0 bases from J, with 5 bases between. From germline, CDR1 is MNHEY and CDR2 SVGAGI.

V usage is TRBV27 and J usage is TRBJ1-4; a possible D gene is TRBD1 (6 bases). There are 14 residues in the CDR3. V gave up 8 bases and J gave up 4 bases, with 14 bases separating them. The germline gives CDR1 MNHEY, CDR2 SMNVEV (reference sequence). CDR3 in DNA: TGTGCCAGCGGTAGGGGGTACCTTAATGAAAAACTGTTTTTT. This encodes CASGRGYLNEKLFF. The complete variable domain, with remaining parts taken from reference TRBV27 and TRBJ1-4, reads EAQVTQNPRYLITVTGKKLTVTCSQNMNHEYMSWYRQDPGLGLRQIYYSMNVEVTDKGDVPEGYKVSRKEKRNFPLILESPSPNQTSLYFCASGRGYLNEKLFFGSGTQLSVL.

The V call is TRBV28, the J call TRBJ2-7, with D perhaps matching TRBD2 (6 bases). The V end lost 6 bases, the J end lost 3 bases, and 18 bases lay between the germline ends. Germline loops: CDR1 MDHEN, CDR2 SYDVKM. This CDR3 comprises 15 residues. For the CDR3, the DNA is TGTGCCAGCAGCACTAGCTCCGGACTGCTCTACGAGCAGTACTTC. Translated: CASSTSSGLLYEQYF.

The rearrangement links TRBV7-9 to TRBJ2-7, with D possibly TRBD1 on 5 matching bases. The CDR3 runs 12 residues. Germline-derived CDR1 and CDR2 are SEHNR and FQNEAQ (reference sequence). The V gene lost 5 bases and the J gene lost 3 bases, with 8 bases spanning the gap. The chain's CDR3 is CASSRQNYEQYF. In nucleotides, the CDR3 is TGTGCCAGCAGCCGACAGAACTACGAGCAGTACTTC.

This chain links TRBV21-1 with TRBJ2-1; no check of the table's D call, TRBD2, against the DNA was made. TRBV21-1 is assigned pseudogene status. This CDR3 spans 18 amino acids. The CDR3 DNA is TGTGCCACCGGATTTTCGAGCGGGACGACCTGCTCCTACAATGAGCAGTTCTTC. As protein: CATGFSSGTTCSYNEQFF.

The CDR3 region has the DNA TGTGCCAGCAGCCCCGGGACAGGGACCAAAAACATTCAGTACTTC. This codes for CASSPGTGTKNIQYF. The chain couples TRBV6-4 to TRBJ2-4; TRBD1 matches at 9 bases. The V gene end was trimmed by 6 bases and the J gene end by 2 bases; junction bases not matched to a gene: 5. CDR1 MRHNA and CDR2 SNTAGT come from the germline V gene. The CDR3 sequence is 15 residues long.

The V gene is TRBV19, the J gene TRBJ1-5; 12 positions match TRBD1. The junction had 7 bases not matched to a gene; V was cut back by 9 bases and J by 1 base. The CDR3 runs to 16 residues. Germline CDR1 and CDR2: LNHDA and SQIVND (reference sequence). The CDR3 DNA reads as TGTGCCAGCCGGGACAGGGGGCTGACGAGCAATCAGCCCCAGCATTTT. This translates into CASRDRGLTSNQPQHF. Full variable domain (missing parts from reference TRBV19 and TRBJ1-5): DGGITQSPKYLFRKEGQNVTLSCEQNLNHDAMYWYRQDPGQGLRLIYYSQIVNDFQKGDIAEGYSVSREKKESFPLTVTSAQKNPTAFYLCASRDRGLTSNQPQHFGDGTRLSIL.

V and J are TRBV28 and TRBJ2-1; maybe TRBD2 (7 bases). This CDR3 comprises 20 residues. Trimming shortened V by 6 bases and J by 4 bases, and 31 bases separated the two germline ends. In germline, CDR1 is MDHEN, CDR2 SYDVKM. CDR3 nucleotide sequence: TGTGCCAGCAGGCCGGCTTCGGGGCGGTGGGGGCTAGCGGATTACAATGAGCAGTTCTTC. This sequence encodes CASRPASGRWGLADYNEQFF.

The chain uses TRBV11-2 and TRBJ1-1; a possible D gene is TRBD1 (5 bases). Germline CDR1 and CDR2: SGHAT and FQNNGV. This CDR3 has 16 amino acids. V gave up 0 bases and J gave up 4 bases, with 15 bases separating them. The CDR3, as DNA: TGTGCCAGCAGCTTAGAGCCCCCGGGAGGGACCACTGAAGCTTTCTTT. Amino acid sequence: CASSLEPPGGTTEAFF.

The J gene is TRBJ1-1, the V gene TRBV12-5, with unresolved D. CDR1 LGHNT and CDR2 FRNRAP come from the germline V gene. The CDR3 is made up of 14 amino acids. Trimming took 3 bases from V and 0 from J, leaving 8 bases between them. CDR3 protein: CASGFPRVNTEAFF. CDR3 nucleotides: TGTGCTAGTGGTTTCCCGAGAGTGAACACTGAAGCTTTCTTT.

The chain combines TRBV19 with TRBJ2-2, with 9 bases lining up with TRBD2. This CDR3 comprises 17 residues. The ends lost 5 bases at V and 0 bases at J; junction bases unmatched: 7. Germline loops: CDR1 LNHDA, CDR2 SQIVND (reference sequence). DNA of the CDR3: TGTGCCAGTAGTTTACCTAGCGGGAAGGCGAACACCGGGGAGCTGTTTTTT. Translated, it gives CASSLPSGKANTGELFF.

J is TRBJ2-7 and V is TRBV6-6, with TRBD1 matching over 9 bases. The CDR3 spans 14 residues. The J segment lost 5 bases and the V segment lost 4 bases, leaving 6 bases of the junction unmatched. From germline, CDR1 is MNHNY and CDR2 SVGAGI (reference sequence). CDR3: CASSFSGQGNEQYF. The DNA for the CDR3 is TGTGCCAGCAGTTTCTCGGGACAGGGAAACGAGCAGTACTTC.

The chain recombines TRBV9 with TRBJ2-7, with D perhaps TRBD2 (5 bases). This CDR3 has 15 amino acids. Germline loops: CDR1 SGDLS, CDR2 YYNGEE. Trimming removed 0 bases from V and 0 bases from J, with 10 bases in between. CDR3 region: CASSVDFGSSYEQYF. The CDR3 coding sequence is TGTGCCAGCAGCGTAGATTTTGGGAGCTCCTACGAGCAGTACTTC.

The J gene is TRBJ2-1, the V gene TRBV6-5; a weak D match, TRBD1 (5 bases). The V end lost 6 bases, the J end lost 0 bases, and 9 bases lay between the germline ends. CDR1 and CDR2 (germline): MNHEY, SVGAGI. The CDR3 length is 14 residues. CDR3 sequence (DNA): TGTGCCAGCAGAGGGGTTGGCTCCTACAATGAGCAGTTCTTC. This encodes CASRGVGSYNEQFF.

This rearrangement joins TRBV6-4 to TRBJ1-6; the match to TRBD1 covers 8 bases. Germline V CDR1 and CDR2: MRHNA, SNTAGT. This CDR3 contains 19 residues. V was pared by 2 bases and J by 0 bases, with 9 bases of the junction left unmatched. The CDR3 region has the DNA TGTGCCAGCAGTGACGACGGCAGGGGGCGCCTCTCCTATAATTCACCCCTCCACTTT. It is translated as CASSDDGRGRLSYNSPLHF.

This rearrangement joins TRBV28 to TRBJ1-1; TRBD1 matches at 7 bases. The germline CDR1 and CDR2 sequences are MDHEN and SYDVKM. This CDR3 contains 13 residues. The V segment lost 10 bases and the J segment 4 bases; nucleotides outside the gene matches: 9. CDR3 DNA: TGTGCCACCTCAGATCAGGGGGGCACTGAAGCTTTCTTT. Translating gives CATSDQGGTEAFF.

The genes are TRBV3-1 (or the pseudogene TRBV3-2) and TRBJ1-6, with D uncertain. Trimming pared 0 bases from V and 10 bases from J, leaving 13 bases between. This CDR3 spans 15 amino acids. Germline V gene sequence: CDR1 LGHDT, CDR2 YNNKEL (reference sequence). The CDR3 DNA follows: TGTGCCAGCAGCCAAGATTACCTCCGAGGGTCACCCCTCCACTTT. As protein: CASSQDYLRGSPLHF.

The chain employs TRBV28 and TRBJ1-1; 10 positions match TRBD1. Germline values: CDR1 MDHEN, CDR2 SYDVKM. V was clipped by 5 bases and J by 9 bases; unmatched bases: 12. The CDR3 has 15 amino acids. The CDR3 reads CASSPPTGGAVKAFF. The CDR3 nucleotides read TGTGCCAGCAGTCCCCCGACAGGGGGCGCCGTGAAAGCTTTCTTT.

This rearrangement joins TRBV2 to TRBJ2-5; D unclear. The germline CDR1 and CDR2 sequences are SNHLY and FYNNEI. The CDR3 is 14 residues long. Trimming took off 9 bases at V and 4 bases at J, with 18 bases between the two ends. The CDR3 DNA reads TGTGCCAGAACCCCGGGTCCTCGTAGAGAGACCCAGTACTTC. Protein sequence: CARTPGPRRETQYF.

For the CDR3, the DNA is TGTGCCAGCTCACCGGGCTTGAGCGGGGAGCTGTTTTTT. Translating it yields CASSPGLSGELFF. The chain links TRBV18 to TRBJ2-2; D is uncertain. The V end lost 3 bases, the J end lost 7 bases, and 9 bases lay between the germline ends. The germline V gene has CDR1 KGHSH and CDR2 LQKENI. The length of the CDR3 is 13 residues. Based on the CDR3 plus reference TRBV18 and TRBJ2-2, the full variable domain is NAGVMQNPRHLVRRRGQEARLRCSPMKGHSHVYWYRQLPEEGLKFMVYLQKENIIDESGMPKERFSAEFPKEGPSILRIQQVVRGDSAAYFCASSPGLSGELFFGEGSRLTVL.

This clone has a single count. The chain uses TRBV28 and TRBJ2-7, with TRBD2 as a possible D gene (5 bases). V shed 4 bases and J shed 2 bases, with 12 bases lying between them. CDR3 length: 14 amino acids. Germline CDR1 and CDR2: MDHEN and SYDVKM. CDR3 residues: CASSSRLIAYEQYF. CDR3 in DNA: TGTGCCAGCAGTTCCAGACTAATTGCCTACGAGCAGTACTTC.

The chain combines TRBV7-9 with TRBJ2-5; possibly TRBD2 for D (5 bases). Germline-derived CDR1 and CDR2 are SEHNR and FQNEAQ (reference sequence). Trimming shortened V by 2 bases and J by 5 bases, and 9 bases separated the two germline ends. This CDR3 region has 13 residues. This chain's CDR3 is CASSLRGRETQYF. CDR3 sequence (DNA): TGTGCCAGCAGCTTAAGAGGGCGGGAGACCCAGTACTTC.

This chain connects TRBV24-1 to TRBJ2-2; D call uncertain. Trimming took off 3 bases at V and 3 bases at J, with 16 bases between the two ends. The germline CDR1 and CDR2 sequences are KGHDR and SFDVKD. This CDR3 comprises 17 residues. The CDR3 loop is CATSDVDGDKDTGELFF. The DNA for the CDR3 is TGTGCCACCAGTGATGTTGACGGAGATAAGGACACCGGGGAGCTGTTTTTT.

The chain joins TRBV6-4 to TRBJ1-1, with D unresolved. Deletions cut 4 bases from V and 7 bases from J, with 10 bases between. This CDR3 is built from 12 residues. The germline CDR1 and CDR2 sequences are MRHNA and SNTAGT. In nucleotides, the CDR3 is TGTGCCAGCAGTGGGGCGTATGGTGAAGCTTTCTTT. Translating it yields CASSGAYGEAFF.

CDR3 amino acids: CAIDSLMNTEAFF. CDR3 DNA: TGTGCCATCGACAGTCTAATGAACACTGAAGCTTTCTTT. The chain has TRBV6-5 and TRBJ1-1, with a possible D match to TRBD1 (5 bases). Germline lookup yields CDR1 MNHEY and CDR2 SVGAGI. V lost 10 bases to trimming and J lost 0 bases, with 12 bases between them. The length of the CDR3 is 13 residues.

The gene calls are TRBV11-2 and TRBJ1-2; no reliable D call. Germline CDR1 reads SGHAT; CDR2 reads FQNNGV. The ends were cut back, 0 bases at V and 3 bases at J, with 8 bases in the middle. This CDR3 has 14 residues. The CDR3 loop is CASSLDSAYYGYTF. The CDR3 DNA reads TGTGCCAGCAGCTTAGACAGTGCCTACTATGGCTACACCTTC. Using reference TRBV11-2 and TRBJ1-2 for the parts outside the CDR3, the full variable domain is EAGVAQSPRYKIIEKRQSVAFWCNPISGHATLYWYQQILGQGPKLLIQFQNNGVVDDSQLPKDRFSAERLKGVDSTLKIQPAKLEDSAVYLCASSLDSAYYGYTFGSGTRLTVV.

V gene TRBV27 combines with J gene TRBJ2-1, with D unresolved. This CDR3 is built from 15 residues. Trimming shortened V by 2 bases and J by 0 bases, and 8 bases separated the two germline ends. Germline V gives CDR1 MNHEY, CDR2 SMNVEV (reference sequence). CDR3 sequence: CASSLEVSSYNEQFF. CDR3 DNA: TGTGCCAGCAGTTTAGAGGTGAGCTCCTACAATGAGCAGTTCTTC.

This clone was seen once. The chain combines TRBV29-1 with TRBJ1-1; D gene unclear. This CDR3 has 14 residues. V was cut by 2 bases and J by 3 bases, with 13 bases left in between. Germline CDR1 reads SQVTM; CDR2 reads ANQGSEA. CDR3 residues: CSVETVVSDTEAFF. The CDR3 DNA sequence: TGCAGCGTTGAAACAGTGGTTTCAGACACTGAAGCTTTCTTT.

Points on this clone: Other DNA sequences of this sample code for an identical CDR3. The chain is built from TRBV12-3 or TRBV12-4 and TRBJ2-5; D ambiguous. The CDR3 contains 12 residues. V lost 3 bases to trimming and J lost 5 bases, with 7 bases between them. The CDR3 reads CASSFSRETQYF. As DNA, the CDR3 is TGTGCCAGCAGTTTTAGTCGCGAGACCCAGTACTTC.

V usage is TRBV19 and J usage is TRBJ1-1; 7 bases match TRBD1. V dropped 5 bases and J dropped 1; count of bases not matched to a gene: 7. The CDR3 extends over 15 amino acids. Germline V CDR1 and CDR2: LNHDA, SQIVND (reference sequence). The CDR3, as DNA: TGTGCCAGTAGTCCCATGACAGGGACGAACACTGAAGCTTTCTTT. This codes for CASSPMTGTNTEAFF.

V and J are TRBV28 and TRBJ1-5; no clear D gene. Trimming pared 3 bases from V and 6 bases from J, leaving 18 bases between. Germline loops: CDR1 MDHEN, CDR2 SYDVKM. CDR3 length equals 16 residues. The CDR3 DNA follows: TGTGCCAGCAGTTTTCCCGACTTCCCGATGGGTCAGCCCCAGCATTTT. It encodes CASSFPDFPMGQPQHF.

This clone was recorded once. This sequence joins TRBV7-9 and TRBJ2-1; D uncertain. The CDR3 is 13 amino acids. Looked up from germline, CDR1 is SEHNR and CDR2 is FQNEAQ (reference sequence). V was clipped by 3 bases and J by 6 bases, with 9 bases between them. CDR3 DNA: TGTGCCAGCAGCTTCGTATATTTCAATGAGCAGTTCTTC. The encoded protein is CASSFVYFNEQFF.